This TCR beta chain was profiled in a study of cytomegalovirus exposure and HLA in healthy donors. PCR involved 60 Vbeta and 13 Jbeta primers. Measured with immunoSEQ multiplex PCR; TCRdb has only the in-frame clones, and not every one. The profile shows over 100,000 clones, 74% of them singletons. Germline-derived CDR1 and CDR2 are GTSNPN and SVGIG (reference sequence). The CDR3 is made up of 13 amino acids. V was trimmed by 3 bases and J by 1 base, leaving 7 bases between them. This clonotype originated in a male donor in good health and CMV-seronegative. The V call is TRBV30, the J call TRBJ1-3, with D perhaps matching TRBD1 (5 bases). Sequencing used PBMCs. CDR3 loop: CAWSPGSGNTIYF. The CDR3 DNA reads TGTGCCTGGAGCCCAGGGTCTGGAAACACCATATATTTT.